The text below deals with one TCR beta chain. What it binds is unknown. Sequenced by immunoSEQ multiplex PCR; TCRdb stores in-frame clones only, minus some. The repertoire holds 100,000 to 150,000 clones, with around 88% as singletons. The data belong to a study of PD-L1 blockade in urothelial cancer. Study at large: Males with bladder-origin urothelial cancer made up about nine tenths of the roughly 29 patients.

Points from the study as a whole: Pretreatment clonality of the blood TCR repertoire below the median was predictive of superior survival.

Time point: peripheral blood 6 weeks after treatment start. It was locally advanced or metastatic urothelial carcinoma that patients had. Trimming at V came to 6 bases and at J to 0 bases, leaving 5 bases not matched to a gene. The CDR3 consists of 14 residues. Germline lookup yields CDR1 SGHNT and CDR2 YYREEE (reference sequence). The input for sequencing was PBMCs, taken around atezolizumab (anti-PD-L1) treatment. The sequence came from a man in his forties or fifties with urothelial cancer. The V gene is TRBV5-4, the J gene TRBJ1-1; 7 nucleotides match TRBD1. The CDR3 is CASTRTGVNTEAFF. The CDR3 coding sequence is TGTGCCAGCACCCGGACAGGTGTGAACACTGAAGCTTTCTTT.